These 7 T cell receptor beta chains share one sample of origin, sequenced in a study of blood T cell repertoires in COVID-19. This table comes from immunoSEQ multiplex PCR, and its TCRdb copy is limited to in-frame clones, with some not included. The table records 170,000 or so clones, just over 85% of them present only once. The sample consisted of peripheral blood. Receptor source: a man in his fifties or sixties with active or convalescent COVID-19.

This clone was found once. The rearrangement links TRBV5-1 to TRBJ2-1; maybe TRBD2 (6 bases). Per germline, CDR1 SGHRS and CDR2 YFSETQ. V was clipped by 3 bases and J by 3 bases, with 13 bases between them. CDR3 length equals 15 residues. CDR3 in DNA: TGCGCCAGCAGCTCATCCAAGGGACTCTACAATGAGCAGTTCTTC. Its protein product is CASSSSKGLYNEQFF.

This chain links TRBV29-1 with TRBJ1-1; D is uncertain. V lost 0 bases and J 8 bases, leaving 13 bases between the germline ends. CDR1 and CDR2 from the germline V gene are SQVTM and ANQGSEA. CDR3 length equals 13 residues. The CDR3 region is CSVEDASRGEAFF. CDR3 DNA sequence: TGCAGCGTTGAAGATGCGTCCCGGGGAGAAGCTTTCTTT.

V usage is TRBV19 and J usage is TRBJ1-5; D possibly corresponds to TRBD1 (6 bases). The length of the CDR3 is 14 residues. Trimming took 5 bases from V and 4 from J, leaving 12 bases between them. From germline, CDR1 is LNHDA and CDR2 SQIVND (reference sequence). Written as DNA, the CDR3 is TGTGCCAGTAGTCTTTACAGGGAAAATCAGCCCCAGCATTTT. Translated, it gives CASSLYRENQPQHF.

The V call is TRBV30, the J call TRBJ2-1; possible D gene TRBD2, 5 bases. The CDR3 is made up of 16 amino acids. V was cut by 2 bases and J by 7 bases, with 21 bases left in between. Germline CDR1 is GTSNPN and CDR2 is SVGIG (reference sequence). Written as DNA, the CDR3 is TGTGCCTGGAGTAGCCCCCTAGCCGAGAAACTTAATGAGCAGTTCTTC. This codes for CAWSSPLAEKLNEQFF.

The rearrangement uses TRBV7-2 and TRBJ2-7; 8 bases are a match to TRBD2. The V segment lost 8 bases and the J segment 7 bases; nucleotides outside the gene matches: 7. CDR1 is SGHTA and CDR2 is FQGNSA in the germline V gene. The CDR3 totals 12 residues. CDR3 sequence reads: CASAFPGGEQYF. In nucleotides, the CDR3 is TGTGCCAGCGCTTTTCCGGGGGGGGAGCAGTACTTC.

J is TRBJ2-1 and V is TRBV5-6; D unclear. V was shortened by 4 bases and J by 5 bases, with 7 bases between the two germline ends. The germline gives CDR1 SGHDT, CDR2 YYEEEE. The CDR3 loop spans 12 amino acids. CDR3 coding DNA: TGTGCCAGCAGCCTAATCAACAATGAGCAGTTCTTC. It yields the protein CASSLINNEQFF.

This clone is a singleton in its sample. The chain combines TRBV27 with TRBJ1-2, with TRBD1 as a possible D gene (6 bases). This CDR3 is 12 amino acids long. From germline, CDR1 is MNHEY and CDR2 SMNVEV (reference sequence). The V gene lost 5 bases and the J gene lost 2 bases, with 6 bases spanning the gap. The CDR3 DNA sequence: TGTGCCAGCAGTGACAGGAACTATGGCTACACCTTC. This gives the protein CASSDRNYGYTF.